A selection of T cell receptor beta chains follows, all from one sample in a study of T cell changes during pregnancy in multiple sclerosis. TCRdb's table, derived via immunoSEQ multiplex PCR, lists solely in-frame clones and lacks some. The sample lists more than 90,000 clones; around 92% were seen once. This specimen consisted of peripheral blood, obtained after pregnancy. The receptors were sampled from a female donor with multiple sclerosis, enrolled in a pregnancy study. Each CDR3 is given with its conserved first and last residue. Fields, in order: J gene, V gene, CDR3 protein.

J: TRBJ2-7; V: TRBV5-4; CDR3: CASSLARGNSYEQYF
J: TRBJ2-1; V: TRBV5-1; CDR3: CASSFGTSADEQFF
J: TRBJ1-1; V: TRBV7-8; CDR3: CASSIGRLNTEAFF
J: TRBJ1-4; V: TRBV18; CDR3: CASSPPGGGREKLFF
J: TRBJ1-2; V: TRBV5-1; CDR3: CASSYGQGAVYGYTF
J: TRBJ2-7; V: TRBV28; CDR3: CASSKTEGSIYEQYF
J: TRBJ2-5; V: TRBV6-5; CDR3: CASKRLSQETQYF
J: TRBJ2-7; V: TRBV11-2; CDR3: CASSLDRAKGAASYEQYF
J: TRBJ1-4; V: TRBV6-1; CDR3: CASSEFGEKLFF
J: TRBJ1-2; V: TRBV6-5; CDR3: CASSNRDRGNGYTF
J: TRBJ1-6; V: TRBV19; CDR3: CASSIGGKSSPLHF
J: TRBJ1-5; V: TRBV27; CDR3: CASSEEGKQPQHF
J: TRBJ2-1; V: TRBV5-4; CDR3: CASSSIDRVDEQFF
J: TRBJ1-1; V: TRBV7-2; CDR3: CASSEQGNTEAFF
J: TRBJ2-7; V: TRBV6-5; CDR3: CASSTLAGVNEQYF
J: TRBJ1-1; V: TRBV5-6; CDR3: CASSFFPAARNTEAFF
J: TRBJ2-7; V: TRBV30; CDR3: CAWSVGGPGGEQYF
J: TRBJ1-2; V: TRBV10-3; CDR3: CAIRPMTGQGDYGYTF
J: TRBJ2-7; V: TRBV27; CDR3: CASRKTSGASSYEQYF
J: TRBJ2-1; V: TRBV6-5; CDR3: CASSTPGVNEQFF
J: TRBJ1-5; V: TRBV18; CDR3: CASSPTTGDEPQHF
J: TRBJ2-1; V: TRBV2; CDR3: CASSAERLANYNEQFF
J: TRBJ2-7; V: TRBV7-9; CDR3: CASSSAAHPYEQYF
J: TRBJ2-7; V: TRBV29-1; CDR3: CSVKVGSSYEQYF
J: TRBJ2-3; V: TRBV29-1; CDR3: CSVDGLAADTQYF